This T cell receptor beta chain was found in a study of cytomegalovirus exposure and HLA in healthy donors. Study-level results: For most TCR sequences rarity was the rule, although some public TCRs occurred in many donors. A few chains tied to CMV proved CMV antigen-specific in vitro. A missense variant in DCLRE1C was later tied to TCR beta V- and J-gene trimming.

It was with 60 Vbeta and 13 Jbeta primers that the PCR ran. The repertoire was sequenced with immunoSEQ multiplex PCR; TCRdb's copy has only in-frame clones and lacks some. The table has around 190,000 clones, roughly 85% seen once; the top ten hold under 4.5%. With respect to this clone: Its antigen is currently unknown.

Germline CDR1 SGHNT, CDR2 YYREEE (reference sequence). Trimming pared 0 bases from V and 2 bases from J, leaving 5 bases between. This CDR3 contains 13 residues. This TCR was sampled from a young woman in good health and CMV-seropositive. The gene calls are TRBV5-4 and TRBJ2-5; D gene uncertain. Sequenced: PBMCs. The CDR3 spells CASSLGRQETQYF. CDR3 DNA sequence: TGTGCCAGCAGCTTGGGGCGGCAAGAGACCCAGTACTTC. The variable domain in full, with the rest retrieved from reference TRBV5-4 and TRBJ2-5, is ETGVTQSPTHLIKTRGQQVTLRCSSQSGHNTVSWYQQALGQGPQFIFQYYREEENGRGNFPPRFSGLQFPNYSSELNVNALELDDSALYLCASSLGRQETQYFGPGTRLLVL.